Presented here are 9 T cell receptor beta chains from one specimen sequenced in a study of T cell responses to AZD1222 COVID-19 vaccine. Libraries were prepared by immunoSEQ multiplex PCR; TCRdb keeps only in-frame clonotypes and omits some of them. Among roughly 160,000 clones listed, 80% to 95% were seen once. The material sequenced was peripheral blood, taken on day 0 of AZD1222 vaccination. These receptors originate from an adult in good health.

The chain has TRBV19 and TRBJ1-6; a weak D match, TRBD1 (6 bases). The germline V and J ends were trimmed by 7 bases and 6 bases, with 16 bases remaining between them. Germline CDR1 and CDR2: LNHDA and SQIVND (reference sequence). This CDR3 is 15 amino acids long. CDR3 in amino acids: CASKPRTEANSPLHF. CDR3 in DNA: TGTGCCAGTAAGCCAAGGACAGAGGCTAATTCACCCCTCCACTTT.

This clone was observed once. The chain is built from TRBV4-1 and TRBJ2-1, with 12 bases that match TRBD1. V shed 4 bases and J 7 bases; nucleotides not matched to a gene: 5. Germline assignment: CDR1 MGHRA and CDR2 YSYEKL. CDR3 length equals 15 residues. The CDR3 bases are TGCGCCAGCAGCCCGGGACAGGGGGCAAGGAATGAGCAGTTCTTC. Its protein product is CASSPGQGARNEQFF.

J is TRBJ1-2 and V is TRBV7-2, with D hard to call. Trimming left V 5 bases short and J 7 bases short, with 20 bases between. Germline V CDR1 and CDR2: SGHTA, FQGNSA. CDR3 size: 15 residues. CDR3: CASSTYNYGPGGYTF. CDR3 DNA sequence: TGTGCCAGCAGCACGTATAACTATGGACCGGGTGGCTACACCTTC.

V and J are TRBV5-1 and TRBJ2-1; 8 nucleotides match TRBD1. The V gene's germline CDR1 is SGHRS and CDR2 YFSETQ. Trimming at V came to 3 bases and at J to 4 bases, leaving 9 bases not matched to a gene. This CDR3 contains 16 residues. The CDR3 spells CASSSSPGQVYNEQFF. For the CDR3, the DNA is TGCGCCAGCAGCTCCTCCCCGGGACAGGTTTACAATGAGCAGTTCTTC.

V is TRBV6-5 and J is TRBJ1-2; possibly TRBD1 for D (5 bases). The CDR3 spans 14 residues. V lost 7 bases, J lost 2 bases, and 14 bases lay in between. The germline gives CDR1 MNHEY, CDR2 SVGAGI. The CDR3 loop is CASTRGGVNYGYTF. The CDR3 DNA reads TGTGCCAGCACCCGTGGGGGAGTAAACTATGGCTACACCTTC.

The rearrangement joins TRBV6-5 to TRBJ1-2, with 8 bases fitting TRBD1. CDR3 length: 14 amino acids. Germline CDR1 MNHEY, CDR2 SVGAGI. Trimming at V came to 6 bases and at J to 6 bases, leaving 9 bases not matched to a gene. CDR3 sequence reads: CASRRTGPLHGYTF. DNA for the CDR3: TGTGCCAGCAGGAGGACAGGGCCCCTCCATGGCTACACCTTC.

The genes are TRBV11-1 and TRBJ1-2; no clear D gene. V was trimmed by 6 bases and J by 4 bases, leaving 12 bases between them. CDR3 size: 13 residues. Germline CDR1 is SGHAT and CDR2 is FQDESV (reference sequence). CDR3 region: CASSLGISYGYTF. CDR3 bases: TGTGCCAGCAGTCTCGGGATTTCCTATGGCTACACCTTC. Complete variable domain (other parts from reference TRBV11-1 and TRBJ1-2): EAEVAQSPRYKITEKSQAVAFWCDPISGHATLYWYRQILGQGPELLVQFQDESVVDDSQLPKDRFSAERLKGVDSTLKIQPAELGDSAMYLCASSLGISYGYTFGSGTRLTVV.

This clone has only one observation. The chain links TRBV24-1 to TRBJ1-2; D may be TRBD1 (6 bases). CDR1 and CDR2 from the germline V gene are KGHDR and SFDVKD. Trimming stripped 4 bases from V and 0 bases from J, with 14 bases between. The CDR3 runs 16 residues. For the CDR3, the DNA is TGTGCCACCAGTGAGGGGGGGCAACATCCTAACTATGGCTACACCTTC. This encodes CATSEGGQHPNYGYTF.

The V gene is TRBV11-2, the J gene TRBJ1-6; a possible D gene is TRBD1 (5 bases). The CDR3 is made up of 14 amino acids. The germline V and J ends were trimmed by 3 bases and 7 bases, with 10 bases remaining between them. CDR1 SGHAT and CDR2 FQNNGV come from the germline V gene. CDR3 sequence reads: CASSFKQANSPLHF. The CDR3 coding sequence is TGTGCCAGCAGCTTTAAACAGGCCAATTCACCCCTCCACTTT.